The T cell receptor beta chain under discussion was sequenced for a study of T cells in Graves' hyperthyroidism and ophthalmopathy (dated by TCRdb to the late 2010s). For context, the study as a whole: Peripheral blood samples were taken at initial diagnosis, before any treatment was given. A discovery cohort of about 100 patients, fewer than 50 with Graves' ophthalmopathy and 57 with stable Graves' hyperthyroidism, was used to find distinguishing TCR V-J signatures. Prospective prediction of ophthalmopathy was tested in an independent validation cohort consisting of fewer than 20 hyperthyroidism patients and approximately 16 patients who later progressed to ophthalmopathy. For training and testing, the 100 or so patients in the discovery cohort were randomly divided in a 7:3 ratio. In more than five Graves' hyperthyroidism patients, the study also compared T-cell repertoires from thyroid tissue with T-cell repertoires from blood. After sampling, hyperthyroidism patients received methimazole starting at 30 mg daily, and ophthalmopathy patients received high-dose intravenous methylprednisolone. The paper reports TCR Vbeta CDR3 sequencing of some 140 peripheral blood samples: over 40 ophthalmopathy, about 75 hyperthyroidism and about 17 progressor patients.

Graves' hyperthyroidism was defined as stable when no progression to ophthalmopathy occurred over 18 months of follow-up. Hyperthyroidism patients were aged 18 to 65 years and newly diagnosed, with disease duration of less than 2 months. Exclusion was applied to patients with uncontrolled infections, other autoimmune diseases, pregnancy or lactation. Diagnoses were based on clinical symptoms, serum thyroxine and TRAb, thyroid ultrasound and orbital computed tomography. PBMCs were separated from roughly 10 ml of fresh peripheral blood using Ficoll-Paque density gradient centrifugation. Trizol reagent was used to extract total RNA, and RNA quality was then checked on an Agilent 2100 Bioanalyzer. The sample holds many counts of this clonotype. Its antigen target is currently unknown. No much larger clone is present one base from it, and per-base qualities are unavailable. What the work shows at the level of the full study, not this receptor alone: In validation, the model predicted progression to ophthalmopathy with over 60% sensitivity and approximately 78% specificity, a median of about six months before onset. Sample size was not statistically predetermined, and investigators were not blinded to group allocation. A model built on a 13 V-J signature distinguished ophthalmopathy from stable hyperthyroidism, reaching about 88% sensitivity and about 81% specificity in cross-validation and 80%/75% in testing. Blood samples also contained most of the expanded thyroid clonotypes (frequency above 0.001), which suggests that blood repertoires may reflect thyroid immune responses.

Trimming costs V 3 bases and J 4 bases, and their ends lie 9 bases apart. The germline V gene (reference sequence) provides CDR1 DFQATT and CDR2 SNEGSKA. The CDR3 runs 12 residues from the cysteine to the phenylalanine. Only the CDR3 portion is preserved as DNA: 36 bases, with reading frame beginning at the first base. TCR beta CDR3 regions were amplified from RNA transcripts. A first-round RT-PCR of the TCR CDR3 used the HTBI primer set with the Qiagen OneStep RT-PCR kit. Libraries were constructed in a second round of multiplex PCR, after which size selection and purification were performed. Libraries were sequenced paired-end with 100 bp reads on an Illumina HiSeq2000. The authors processed their data as follows. SOAPnuke was used to process the raw data, removing reads that contained adapters or uncalled bases, had a mean Phred below 15, or lacked an exact match to the constant primer or identifier. High-quality paired reads were merged with COPE v1.2.5, and unique nucleotide sequences were defined as clonotypes. MiTCR v1.1 was used to align the clonotypes against IMGT TRBV, TRBD and TRBJ reference segments. The analysis included only V-J combinations with a frequency above 0.0001, which together covered about 99% of the repertoires. A TCS score was defined as the ratio of F50 (clonal expansion) to E x V (chaos), with BLOSUM62-based TCRdist applied between CDR3 peptides within each V-J. Welch's t-statistics and random forest reduced around 550 V-J features to 13, which were used in a naive Bayes classifier (R e1071). Starting from the raw public reads, TCRdb applied fastp trimming at Q25, assembled clones with MiXCR and retained in-frame beta chains. Identical CDR3 protein sequences are pooled into one entry, listed with their most common genes and DNA. For this entry, the V and J calls and clone size follow TCRdb and not the study's own pipeline. The sample data list 600,000 to 650,000 distinct CDR3 sequences, and roughly 15% of these were observed just once. 3% to 4% of the sample rests with the top ten.

The rearrangement combines TRBV20-1 with TRBJ1-2; no D gene can be assigned with confidence. The source material was blood. The TCR comes from a woman aged 25 to 45 with Graves' hyperthyroidism. In nucleotides, the sequence is TGCAGTGCTAGTCGGGCAGGCTATGGCTACACCTTC. It translates to CSASRAGYGYTF.